The 15 T cell receptor beta chains given below trace back to one sample, sequenced in a study of T cell responses to AZD1222 COVID-19 vaccine. The protocol was immunoSEQ multiplex PCR, while the TCRdb copy is restricted to in-frame clones and leaves out a portion. The data show 100,000 to 150,000 clones, more than 80% seen once. The sample was peripheral blood, taken on day 0 of AZD1222 vaccination. The receptors come from an adult in good health.

The chain joins TRBV5-4 to TRBJ1-3, with D possibly being TRBD1 (5 bases). V was shortened by 4 bases and J by 0 bases, with 17 bases between the two germline ends. The CDR3 covers 17 residues. Germline lookup yields CDR1 SGHNT and CDR2 YYREEE (reference sequence). CDR3 amino acids: CASSIAGTGSSGNTIYF. The CDR3 bases are TGTGCCAGCAGCATAGCCGGGACGGGCAGCTCTGGAAACACCATATATTTT.

The rearrangement uses TRBV28 and TRBJ1-2, with TRBD1 as a possible D gene (6 bases). Germline lookup yields CDR1 MDHEN and CDR2 SYDVKM. Trimming stripped 6 bases from V and 0 bases from J, with 11 bases between. The CDR3 has 14 residues. The CDR3 spells CASRGGGTNYGYTF. The CDR3 region has the DNA TGTGCCAGCAGAGGGGGGGGGACTAACTATGGCTACACCTTC.

The rearrangement uses TRBV13 and TRBJ2-1; D gene ambiguous. From germline, CDR1 is PRHDT and CDR2 FYEKMQ (reference sequence). This CDR3 has 11 amino acids. Between the trimmed V and J ends, which lost 2 bases and 9 bases, there was a span of 5 bases. The CDR3 DNA is TGTGCCAGCAGCTTAAGGGTTGAGCAGTTCTTC. Translated: CASSLRVEQFF. Variable domain in full (rest from reference TRBV13 and TRBJ2-1): AAGVIQSPRHLIKEKRETATLKCYPIPRHDTVYWYQQGPGQDPQFLISFYEKMQSDKGSIPDRFSAQQFSDYHSELNMSSLELGDSALYFCASSLRVEQFFGPGTRLTVL.

The chain has TRBV30 and TRBJ1-2, with D possibly TRBD1 on 6 matching bases. The germline V and J ends were trimmed by 0 bases and 8 bases, with 16 bases remaining between them. This CDR3 is 14 amino acids long. The germline gives CDR1 GTSNPN, CDR2 SVGIG (reference sequence). The CDR3 coding sequence is TGTGCCTGGAGTGTACGGGGGCAGGGGAAGGGCTACACCTTC. Translation: CAWSVRGQGKGYTF.

The chain has TRBV27 and TRBJ2-7; the match to TRBD2 covers 8 bases. V was clipped by 5 bases and J by 2 bases; unmatched bases: 11. In germline, CDR1 is MNHEY, CDR2 SMNVEV (reference sequence). The CDR3 loop spans 16 amino acids. This CDR3 is CASSPRRGTRAYEQYF. CDR3 nucleotides: TGTGCCAGCAGTCCTAGGAGAGGGACTAGAGCCTACGAGCAGTACTTC.

The chain joins TRBV27 to TRBJ1-1; D gene ambiguous. The CDR3 contains 15 residues. V lost 2 bases, J lost 0 bases, and 10 bases lay in between. The germline V gene has CDR1 MNHEY and CDR2 SMNVEV (reference sequence). CDR3 sequence reads: CASSLKAIMNTEAFF. CDR3 nucleotides: TGTGCCAGCAGTTTAAAGGCGATCATGAACACTGAAGCTTTCTTT.

The chain uses TRBV5-6 and TRBJ2-1; 10 bases map to TRBD1. Germline CDR1 SGHDT, CDR2 YYEEEE. V was clipped by 4 bases and J by 7 bases; unmatched bases: 11. The CDR3 has 16 amino acids. The CDR3 spells CASSRPGTGVRNEQFF. The CDR3 coding sequence is TGTGCCAGCAGCCGACCCGGGACAGGGGTAAGAAATGAGCAGTTCTTC.

The V and J genes are TRBV10-3 and TRBJ1-1; maybe TRBD1 (5 bases). V lost 8 bases, J lost 2 bases, and 12 bases lay in between. Germline V gene sequence: CDR1 ENHRY, CDR2 SYGVKD. The CDR3 consists of 13 residues. The CDR3 is CAIGDRRNTEAFF. Written as DNA, the CDR3 is TGTGCCATCGGCGACAGAAGAAACACTGAAGCTTTCTTT.

The chain is built from TRBV6-5 and TRBJ1-2; D uncertain. V lost 7 bases and J 2 bases, leaving 14 bases between the germline ends. Germline CDR1 and CDR2: MNHEY and SVGAGI. The CDR3 loop spans 14 amino acids. This chain's CDR3 is CASNPEQENYGYTF. The CDR3 DNA reads as TGTGCCAGCAATCCCGAGCAGGAAAACTATGGCTACACCTTC.

The chain is built from TRBV5-8 and TRBJ1-5; TRBD1 aligns across 10 bases. The J segment lost 4 bases and the V segment lost 2 bases, leaving 3 bases of the junction unmatched. This CDR3 spans 15 amino acids. Germline V CDR1 and CDR2: SGHTS, YDEGEE. The CDR3 spells CASSFEDRGNQPQHF. In nucleotides, the CDR3 is TGTGCCAGCAGCTTTGAGGACAGGGGGAATCAGCCCCAGCATTTT.

CDR3 DNA: TGTGCCAGCAGTTACGGATCAGGGGGCGGTGGCTACACCTTC. Translated, it gives CASSYGSGGGGYTF. The rearrangement joins TRBV6-5 to TRBJ1-2; 8 positions match TRBD1. Germline CDR1 reads MNHEY; CDR2 reads SVGAGI. CDR3 length equals 14 residues. The ends lost 2 bases at V and 7 bases at J; junction bases unmatched: 6.

This clone was picked up one time. This chain connects TRBV3-1 (or the pseudogene TRBV3-2) to TRBJ2-7; a possible D gene is TRBD1 (5 bases). Trimming cost V 3 bases and J 4 bases, with 16 bases left between them. Germline CDR1 is LGHDT and CDR2 is YNNKEL (reference sequence). This CDR3 comprises 15 residues. The CDR3 is CASSHPPGQRYEQYF. The CDR3 nucleotides are TGTGCCAGCAGCCACCCACCAGGGCAGAGGTACGAGCAGTACTTC.

The V and J genes are TRBV10-1 and TRBJ2-7, with D perhaps TRBD2 (5 bases). The germline CDR1 and CDR2 sequences are WNHNN and SYGVQD (reference sequence). This CDR3 is 13 amino acids long. Trimming took off 4 bases at V and 0 bases at J, with 7 bases between the two ends. The DNA of the CDR3 is TGCGCCAGCAGTGGCGGGCCCTCCTACGAGCAGTACTTC. Residues: CASSGGPSYEQYF.

This rearrangement joins TRBV14 to TRBJ1-4; TRBD1 might be the D (5 bases). Germline-derived CDR1 and CDR2 are SGHDN and FVKESK. The CDR3 has 16 amino acids. V dropped 1 base and J dropped 3 bases, with 12 bases sitting between them. CDR3 sequence reads: CASSQGFRVANEKLFF. The CDR3 DNA reads as TGTGCCAGCAGCCAAGGATTCAGGGTGGCTAATGAAAAACTGTTTTTT.

V and J are TRBV27 and TRBJ1-2; D not resolved. The CDR3 runs to 14 residues. The germline V and J ends were trimmed by 7 bases and 2 bases, with 14 bases remaining between them. Germline CDR1 is MNHEY and CDR2 is SMNVEV (reference sequence). As DNA, the CDR3 is TGTGCCAGCACTTCCTTGGACCGGAACTATGGCTACACCTTC. Its protein is CASTSLDRNYGYTF.